This T cell receptor (beta chain) is drawn from a study of blood T cell repertoires in COVID-19. In the study's own analysis: The authors estimated nucleated cell counts from reference gene primer amplification. The repertoire was sequenced with immunoSEQ multiplex PCR; TCRdb's copy has only in-frame clones and lacks some. V and J calls and clone size come straight from that table; D and trimming were deduced from the DNA. Of fewer than 70,000 clones in the sample, about nine tenths were seen once. CDR3 length equals 13 residues. Looked up from germline, CDR1 is SNHLY and CDR2 is FYNNEI. The germline V and J ends were trimmed by 5 bases and 1 base, with 6 bases remaining between them.

The origin of this receptor is a man in his forties or fifties with active COVID-19. The rearrangement joins TRBV2 to TRBJ2-1; D is undetermined. What was sequenced was peripheral blood. CDR3 nucleotides: TGTGCCAGCAGTCCCCTATCCTACAATGAGCAGTTCTTC. This gives the protein CASSPLSYNEQFF.